These 24 T cell receptor beta chains were all obtained from the same sample, sequenced in a study of control samples from healthy donors and cancer patients. Method: immunoSEQ multiplex PCR; TCRdb's copy keeps in-frame clones and lacks some. This table has 60,000 to 100,000 clones, 75% to 90% appearing once. Sequenced input: blood. These receptors all come from a man aged 50 or older in good health.

This chain connects TRBV7-8 to TRBJ1-1; 8 nucleotides match TRBD1. The V and J ends lost 5 bases and 1 base, in that order; junction bases with no gene match: 6. The CDR3 totals 15 residues. Germline assignment: CDR1 SGHVS and CDR2 FQNEAQ. CDR3 region: CASSQGGTGNTEAFF. The CDR3 DNA reads TGTGCCAGCAGCCAAGGAGGGACAGGGAACACTGAAGCTTTCTTT. Complete variable domain (other parts from reference TRBV7-8 and TRBJ1-1): GAGVSQSPRYKVAKRGQDVALRCDPISGHVSLFWYQQALGQGPEFLTYFQNEAQLDKSGLPSDRFFAERPEGSVSTLKIQRTQQEDSAVYLCASSQGGTGNTEAFFGQGTRLTVV.

The chain carries TRBV5-4 and TRBJ2-7, with 10 bases aligning to TRBD1. The CDR3 is 14 amino acids. V lost 4 bases to trimming and J lost 4 bases; unmatched junction nucleotides: 5. CDR1 SGHNT and CDR2 YYREEE come from the germline V gene (reference sequence). DNA for the CDR3: TGTGCCAGCAGCCCTGACAGGGGGCTTTACGAGCAGTACTTC. Protein sequence: CASSPDRGLYEQYF.

For the CDR3, the DNA is TGTGCCAGCAGTTACATCCGACAGAGCTATGGCTACACCTTC. It yields the protein CASSYIRQSYGYTF. The gene calls are TRBV6-5 and TRBJ1-2; possible D gene TRBD1, 5 bases. V was clipped by 2 bases and J by 4 bases, with 11 bases between them. The CDR3 spans 14 residues. The germline V gene encodes CDR1 MNHEY and CDR2 SVGAGI.

This rearrangement joins TRBV30 to TRBJ1-3; 7 bases fit TRBD1. CDR1 is GTSNPN and CDR2 is SVGIG in the germline V gene (reference sequence). This CDR3 is 16 amino acids long. J was trimmed by 5 bases and V by 1 base; bases with no gene match: 11. CDR3 amino acids: CAWSGPGQLLRNTIYF. The CDR3 region has the DNA TGTGCCTGGAGTGGTCCGGGACAGCTCTTGAGAAACACCATATATTTT. Filled out from reference TRBV30 and TRBJ1-3, the complete variable domain reads SQTIHQWPATLVQPVGSPLSLECTVEGTSNPNLYWYRQAAGRGLQLLFYSVGIGQISSEVPQNLSASRPQDRQFILSSKKLLLSDSGFYLCAWSGPGQLLRNTIYFGEGSWLTVV.

This sequence joins TRBV7-2 and TRBJ1-6, with TRBD1 matching 9 bases. The CDR3 contains 15 residues. V was pared by 2 bases and J by 8 bases, with 4 bases of the junction left unmatched. Germline CDR1 SGHTA, CDR2 FQGNSA. The CDR3 loop reads CASSLLTGGDSPLHF. CDR3 nucleotides: TGTGCCAGCAGCTTACTCACAGGGGGCGATTCACCCCTCCACTTT.

This rearrangement joins TRBV7-9 to TRBJ2-2; 14 positions match TRBD2. The V gene's germline CDR1 is SEHNR and CDR2 FQNEAQ (reference sequence). The CDR3 is 18 amino acids. The ends lost 2 bases at V and 6 bases at J; junction bases unmatched: 8. In DNA, the CDR3 is TGTGCCAGCAGCTTATCGACGGGACTAGCGGGGGCCTCCGGGGAGCTGTTTTTT. It yields the protein CASSLSTGLAGASGELFF.

J is TRBJ1-2 and V is TRBV5-1; D gene uncertain. V lost 4 bases and J lost 1, with 11 bases in between. The CDR3 is 14 residues long. Germline-derived CDR1 and CDR2 are SGHRS and YFSETQ. The CDR3 loop reads CASSPPDSNYGYTF. CDR3 sequence (DNA): TGCGCCAGCAGCCCCCCGGATAGTAACTATGGCTACACCTTC.

This rearrangement joins TRBV30 to TRBJ1-2; D possibly corresponds to TRBD1 (6 bases). With 1 base removed from V and 14 bases from J, the gap between germline ends came to 14 bases. CDR3 size: 11 residues. Germline CDR1 GTSNPN, CDR2 SVGIG (reference sequence). The CDR3, as DNA: TGTGCCTGGAGTGACGGACAGCCAGGGACCTTC. Protein: CAWSDGQPGTF. The full variable domain, with the rest looked up from reference TRBV30 and TRBJ1-2, is SQTIHQWPATLVQPVGSPLSLECTVEGTSNPNLYWYRQAAGRGLQLLFYSVGIGQISSEVPQNLSASRPQDRQFILSSKKLLLSDSGFYLCAWSDGQPGTFGSGTRLTVV.

The chain uses TRBV12-5 and TRBJ2-1, with 10 bases aligning to TRBD1. Germline CDR1 LGHNT, CDR2 FRNRAP. V trimming: 2 bases; J trimming: 8 bases; junction bases outside the gene matches: 9. This CDR3 contains 16 residues. CDR3 nucleotide sequence: TGTGCTAGTGGTTTGCCTCCGGGACAGGGGTGGGATGAGCAGTTCTTC. It is translated as CASGLPPGQGWDEQFF.

V usage is TRBV29-1 and J usage is TRBJ2-7, with unresolved D. V was shortened by 1 base and J by 5 bases, with 12 bases between the two germline ends. CDR1 SQVTM and CDR2 ANQGSEA come from the germline V gene. CDR3 length equals 13 residues. The CDR3: CSVEGPVGNEQYF. CDR3 coding DNA: TGCAGCGTTGAAGGCCCCGTGGGCAACGAGCAGTACTTC.

The V and J genes are TRBV7-9 and TRBJ1-3; D is ambiguous. CDR3 length equals 12 residues. The ends were cut back, 5 bases at V and 8 bases at J, with 10 bases in the middle. The V gene's germline CDR1 is SEHNR and CDR2 FQNEAQ (reference sequence). CDR3 loop: CASSPIGHTIYF. As DNA, the CDR3 is TGTGCCAGCAGCCCCATTGGCCACACCATATATTTT.

The chain joins TRBV3-1 (or the pseudogene TRBV3-2) to TRBJ1-1; D gene uncertain. The CDR3 loop spans 12 amino acids. Trimming took 6 bases from V and 8 from J, leaving 13 bases between them. Germline lookup yields CDR1 LGHDT and CDR2 YNNKEL (reference sequence). The CDR3 here is CASRLGPQEAFF. For the CDR3, the DNA is TGTGCCAGCAGACTCGGGCCCCAAGAAGCTTTCTTT.

The J gene is TRBJ2-1, the V gene TRBV18; 9 nucleotides align to TRBD1. The CDR3 is 16 amino acids. In germline, CDR1 is KGHSH, CDR2 LQKENI. The ends lost 3 bases at V and 6 bases at J; junction bases unmatched: 9. The CDR3 here is CASSPEFLDRGNEQFF. In DNA form, the CDR3 reads TGTGCCAGCTCACCGGAATTCCTGGACAGGGGCAATGAGCAGTTCTTC.

This chain joins TRBV6-1 and TRBJ1-5; 10 bases map to TRBD1. Germline CDR1 MNHNS, CDR2 SASEGT. CDR3 length equals 17 residues. After removal of 4 bases from V and 0 bases from J, the junction contained 6 bases not matched to a gene. The CDR3 is CASSGDRGYLSNQPQHF. In DNA form, the CDR3 reads TGTGCCAGCAGTGGGGACAGGGGATACCTTAGCAATCAGCCCCAGCATTTT.

The chain couples TRBV6-2 or TRBV6-3 to TRBJ1-5, with D uncertain. CDR1 and CDR2 from the germline V gene are MNHEY and SVGEGT. The CDR3 loop spans 15 amino acids. Trimming left V 4 bases short and J 5 bases short, with 15 bases between. This chain's CDR3 is CASSSPTRFDQPQHF. CDR3 DNA sequence: TGTGCCAGCAGTTCCCCGACGCGGTTCGATCAGCCCCAGCATTTT.

The chain uses TRBV5-1 and TRBJ1-6, with D maybe TRBD1 (5 bases). Germline CDR1 reads SGHRS; CDR2 reads YFSETQ. Trimming took off 3 bases at V and 0 bases at J, with 16 bases between the two ends. The CDR3 is 18 residues long. This CDR3 is CASSSRGPRSSYNSPLHF. The CDR3 bases are TGCGCCAGCAGCTCTAGGGGACCTAGGAGCTCCTATAATTCACCCCTCCACTTT.

The chain joins TRBV7-9 to TRBJ1-6, with 8 bases fitting TRBD1. The CDR3 covers 16 residues. Trimming removed 4 bases from V and 4 bases from J; junction bases left unmatched: 6. The germline V gene has CDR1 SEHNR and CDR2 FQNEAQ (reference sequence). CDR3 bases: TGTGCCAGCAGCTCCGGGACAGGCTCTTATAATTCACCCCTCCACTTT. This gives the protein CASSSGTGSYNSPLHF.

CDR3 coding DNA: TGTGCCAGCAGCTCCGTGGGCATAGGCCTCCTCGGTGGCTACACCTTC. This encodes CASSSVGIGLLGGYTF. The V gene is TRBV5-5, the J gene TRBJ1-2; D ambiguous. The germline V gene encodes CDR1 SGHKS and CDR2 YYEKEE (reference sequence). This CDR3 spans 16 amino acids. Trimming took 3 bases from V and 7 from J, leaving 22 bases between them.

This sequence joins TRBV20-1 and TRBJ2-7, with 14 bases aligning to TRBD2. CDR3 size: 17 residues. V dropped 3 bases and J dropped 0; count of bases not matched to a gene: 7. Germline values: CDR1 DFQATT, CDR2 SNEGSKA (reference sequence). The CDR3 nucleotides are TGCAGTGCTAGTCCCCCTGGGACTAGCGGGGGCTCCTACGAGCAGTACTTC. Translation gives CSASPPGTSGGSYEQYF.

The chain is built from TRBV2 and TRBJ2-1; a weak D match, TRBD1 (6 bases). The CDR3 totals 14 residues. The ends were cut back, 11 bases at V and 6 bases at J, with 20 bases in the middle. Germline V lookup: CDR1 SNHLY, CDR2 FYNNEI. The CDR3 is CAWRTVPRVNEQFF. As DNA, the CDR3 is TGTGCCTGGAGGACAGTCCCTAGGGTCAATGAGCAGTTCTTC.

The rearrangement uses TRBV6-5 and TRBJ2-5, with D maybe TRBD1 (6 bases). The CDR3 loop spans 14 amino acids. Germline V gene lookup returns CDR1 MNHEY and CDR2 SVGAGI. V lost 8 bases and J 0 bases, leaving 13 bases between the germline ends. CDR3 coding DNA: TGTGCCAGCGGCGCAGGGGCGTACCAAGAGACCCAGTACTTC. This gives the protein CASGAGAYQETQYF.

As concerns this clone: The junction departs from the called germline gene at one end, perhaps through a read error. The rearrangement joins TRBV7-7 to TRBJ2-5; TRBD1 is a possible D gene (5 bases). The CDR3 extends over 15 amino acids. Germline-derived CDR1 and CDR2 are SSHAT and FNYEAQ (reference sequence). The CDR3 bases are TGTGCTAGCAGCTTAGGTGGGGCCGGGCAAGAGACCCAGTACTTC. Encoded protein: CASSLGGAGQETQYF. Full variable domain (remainder filled in from reference TRBV7-7 and TRBJ2-5): GAGVSQSPRYKVTKRGQDVTLRCDPISSHATLYWYQQALGQGPEFLTYFNYEAQPDKSGLPSDRFSAERPEGSISTLTIQRTEQRDSAMYRCASSLGGAGQETQYFGPGTRLLVL.

The chain is built from TRBV20-1 and TRBJ1-2, with D uncertain. V dropped 0 bases and J dropped 7 bases, with 6 bases sitting between them. Germline V gene data show CDR1 as DFQATT and CDR2 as SNEGSKA (reference sequence). The CDR3 contains 11 residues. This CDR3 reads CSARDPGGYTF. Written as DNA, the CDR3 is TGCAGTGCTAGAGACCCGGGTGGCTACACCTTC.

The chain recombines TRBV9 with TRBJ1-5; tentatively, D is TRBD1 (5 bases). The germline CDR1 and CDR2 sequences are SGDLS and YYNGEE. The germline V and J ends were trimmed by 5 bases and 6 bases, with 15 bases remaining between them. The CDR3 runs 14 residues. The CDR3 DNA follows: TGTGCCAGCAGTGGATGGGGGGATGGTCAGCCCCAGCATTTT. Its translation is CASSGWGDGQPQHF.